The clone carrying this T cell receptor (beta chain) has only one observation. The entry originates in a study of cytomegalovirus exposure and HLA in healthy donors. Primers for the PCR totalled 60 Vbeta and 13 Jbeta. Profiling relied on immunoSEQ multiplex PCR, and the TCRdb table lists in-frame clones only, not all of them. The table shows more than 130,000 clones, with 78% occurring only once. There are 16 residues in the CDR3. Germline assignment: CDR1 SGHAT and CDR2 FQDESV (reference sequence). V shed 5 bases and J 3 bases; nucleotides not matched to a gene: 7. The sequence was obtained from a male donor in good health and CMV-seronegative. Sequenced input: PBMCs. V gene TRBV11-1 combines with J gene TRBJ2-7; 13 nucleotides line up with TRBD2. CDR3 DNA: TGTGCCAGCAGCCTACAGGGACTAGCGGGGATCTACGAGCAGTACTTC. Translating gives CASSLQGLAGIYEQYF.